Listed below are T cell receptor beta chains from one sample, sequenced in a study of tumor T cells in aggressive B-cell lymphoma. The table came from immunoSEQ multiplex PCR; TCRdb's copy has only in-frame clones and leaves some out. The table has roughly 2,400 clones, roughly 94% seen once. The sequencing sample was made of tumor tissue. These receptors all come from an adult with diffuse large B cell lymphoma. The CDR3 runs from the conserved cysteine through the conserved F or W. Fields, in order: J gene, V gene, clone size, D gene, CDR3 protein, CDR3 DNA. A D gene is named only where the DNA matches it firmly. Some rows mark clone size as missing; the rest say once, few, many or name a class of expanded clone.

>TRBJ2-1|TRBV5-1|.|TRBD2
CASSGGLAGLIEQFF
TGCGCCAGCAGCGGAGGACTAGCGGGGCTCATAGAGCAGTTCTTC
>TRBJ1-5|TRBV27|.|.
CASSLSRVGAQPQHF
TGTGCCAGCAGTTTAAGCCGAGTGGGGGCTCAGCCCCAGCATTTT
>TRBJ2-7|TRBV5-4|once|.
CASSWMTGTPYEQYF
TGTGCCAGCAGCTGGATGACAGGAACCCCCTACGAGCAGTACTTC
>TRBJ2-3|TRBV5-1|.|.
CASSLDVLSTDTQYF
TGCGCCAGCAGCTTGGACGTACTTAGCACAGATACGCAGTATTTT
>TRBJ1-1|TRBV4-2|.|.
CASSQGVGLLNTEAFF
TGTGCCAGCAGCCAAGGGGTAGGACTTTTGAACACTGAAGCTTTCTTT
>TRBJ1-4|TRBV28|.|.
CASSLSLAQKLFF
TGTGCCAGCAGTTTATCGTTGGCACAAAAACTGTTTTTT
>TRBJ2-1|TRBV5-5|.|.
CASSLRGAGEQFF
TGTGCCAGCAGCTTACGGGGGGCTGGAGAGCAGTTCTTC
>TRBJ1-1|TRBV15|once|TRBD1
CATSRDAGGLGQGASEAFF
TGTGCCACCAGCAGAGATGCGGGAGGGCTGGGACAGGGGGCCTCTGAAGCTTTCTTT
>TRBJ1-1|TRBV2|.|.
CASSEAWGRAKNTEAFF
TGTGCCAGCAGTGAAGCTTGGGGCAGGGCCAAGAACACTGAAGCTTTCTTT
>TRBJ2-1|TRBV4-1|.|TRBD2
CASSQDRPSGRAGFF
TGCGCCAGCAGCCAAGATAGGCCTAGCGGGAGGGCTGGGTTCTTC
>TRBJ2-1|TRBV29-1|.|TRBD2
CSVEGRTSGSPDEQFF
TGCAGCGTTGAAGGTCGGACTAGCGGGAGCCCCGATGAGCAGTTCTTC
>TRBJ2-1|TRBV5-1|.|TRBD1
CASRQGTGSGNEQFF
TGCGCCAGCAGACAAGGGACAGGGTCGGGGAATGAGCAGTTCTTC
>TRBJ1-2|TRBV30|.|.
CAWTQPFPRGYGYTF
TGTGCCTGGACCCAGCCTTTCCCCAGGGGCTATGGCTACACCTTC
>TRBJ2-1|TRBV4-3|.|TRBD2
CASSQEPAGQFNEQFF
TGCGCCAGCAGCCAAGAACCAGCGGGGCAGTTCAATGAGCAGTTCTTC
>TRBJ1-1|TRBV20-1|.|.
CSARAATEAFF
TGCAGTGCGCGGGCAGCAACTGAAGCTTTCTTT
>TRBJ2-5|TRBV5-1|.|TRBD2
CASSLAGGGLGETQYF
TGCGCCAGCAGCTTGGCGGGAGGGGGACTCGGAGAGACCCAGTACTTC
>TRBJ2-1|TRBV18|.|TRBD2
CASSSPGLANNEQFF
TGTGCCAGCTCGTCCCCGGGACTAGCAAACAATGAGCAGTTCTTC
>TRBJ1-2|TRBV6-5|.|TRBD1
CASSRGQGGYGYTF
TGTGCCAGCAGCCGGGGACAGGGAGGCTATGGCTACACCTTC
>TRBJ2-7|TRBV5-1|.|.
CASSFGAYETYEQYF
TGCGCCAGCAGCTTCGGTGCATATGAGACCTACGAGCAGTACTTC
>TRBJ1-2|TRBV4-3|.|.
CASSQSTGGNYGYTF
TGCGCCAGCAGCCAGTCGACCGGGGGAAACTATGGCTACACCTTC
>TRBJ2-2|TRBV5-4|once|.
CASSLRQGIRELFF
TGTGCCAGCAGCTTGCGTCAGGGGATACGGGAGCTGTTTTTT
>TRBJ2-2|TRBV7-2|.|.
CASSSDRYTGELFF
TGTGCCAGCAGTTCCGACAGATACACCGGGGAGCTGTTTTTT
>TRBJ2-3|TRBV7-8|.|TRBD2
CASSSRLAGTHGDTQYF
TGTGCCAGCAGCTCCCGGTTAGCGGGGACCCATGGGGATACGCAGTATTTT
>TRBJ1-1|TRBV19|once|.
CASSILGVAFF
TGTGCCAGTAGTATCTTGGGAGTAGCTTTCTTT
>TRBJ2-7|TRBV6-5|.|TRBD2
CASSQTSGRAGEQYF
TGTGCCAGCAGTCAGACTAGCGGGAGGGCAGGGGAGCAGTACTTC
>TRBJ1-1|TRBV19|.|TRBD1
CASSIGGGGNTEAFF
TGTGCCAGTAGTATAGGTGGAGGGGGCAACACTGAAGCTTTCTTT
>TRBJ2-7|TRBV30|.|.
CAWSVRENEQYF
TGTGCCTGGAGTGTACGGGAGAACGAGCAGTACTTC
>TRBJ2-1|TRBV6-5|.|TRBD2
CASLRGGEQFF
TGTGCCAGCCTCCGCGGGGGAGAGCAGTTCTTC
>TRBJ2-5|TRBV7-2|once|.
CASSLLGGQETQYF
TGTGCCAGCAGCCTACTAGGGGGACAAGAGACCCAGTACTTC
>TRBJ1-6|TRBV19|.|.
CASDLGGGDSPLHF
TGTGCCAGTGACCTGGGGGGGGGAGATTCACCCCTCCACTTT
>TRBJ1-2|TRBV7-3|.|.
CASSPGRLEGGYTF
TGTGCCAGCAGCCCCGGGCGCTTAGAGGGTGGCTACACCTTC
>TRBJ2-7|TRBV2|.|.
CASSDPPREQYF
TGTGCCAGCAGTGACCCCCCTCGGGAGCAGTACTTC
>TRBJ1-4|TRBV9|.|TRBD1
CASSVPRQGGGEKLFF
TGTGCCAGCAGCGTCCCACGACAGGGCGGCGGTGAAAAACTGTTTTTT